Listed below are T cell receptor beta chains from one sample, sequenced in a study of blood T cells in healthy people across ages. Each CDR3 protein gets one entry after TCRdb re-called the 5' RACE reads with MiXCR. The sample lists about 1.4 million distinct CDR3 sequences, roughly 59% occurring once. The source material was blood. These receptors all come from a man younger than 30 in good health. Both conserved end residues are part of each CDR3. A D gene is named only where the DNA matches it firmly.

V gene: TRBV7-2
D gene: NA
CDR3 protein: CASSFGVLIFNDEQFF

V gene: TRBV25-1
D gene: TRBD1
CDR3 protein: CASRAIDRGPQAFF

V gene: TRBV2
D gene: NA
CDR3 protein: CASSQDVGYGYTF

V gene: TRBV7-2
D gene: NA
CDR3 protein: CASSLDILARGKQYF

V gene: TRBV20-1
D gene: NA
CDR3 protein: CSAPGEGPLYGYTF

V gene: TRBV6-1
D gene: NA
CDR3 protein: CASSELLAALTDTQYF

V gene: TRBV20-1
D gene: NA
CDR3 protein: CSAGPGDASGPQHF

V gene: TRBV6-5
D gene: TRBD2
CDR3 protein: CASSYYGRIAGGSTDTQYF

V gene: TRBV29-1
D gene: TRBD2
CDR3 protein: CSVQRGPGGEQFF

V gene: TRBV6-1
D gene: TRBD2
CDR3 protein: CATKGPERGTYEQYF

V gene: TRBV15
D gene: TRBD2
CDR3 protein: CATSVIAGTRDTQYF